A single sample is the source of the 30 T cell receptor beta chains below, sequenced in a study of blood T cell repertoires in COVID-19. Generated by immunoSEQ multiplex PCR, the TCRdb table keeps only in-frame clones and is missing some. The sample consists of over 95,000 clones, around 89% of them appearing once. The material sequenced was peripheral blood. The receptors were sampled from a human donor with acute or convalescent COVID-19. The donor label of this sample is uncertain.

The chain carries TRBV7-2 and TRBJ1-1; D perhaps matches TRBD1 (6 bases). The CDR3 extends over 14 amino acids. Germline V gene sequence: CDR1 SGHTA, CDR2 FQGNSA. The germline V and J ends were trimmed by 1 base and 4 bases, with 10 bases remaining between them. The CDR3 DNA sequence: TGTGCCAGCAGCTTAGTAGGGGGTGGCACTGAAGCTTTCTTT. Translation: CASSLVGGGTEAFF.

The genes are TRBV19 and TRBJ1-5, with 7 bases aligning to TRBD1. Germline CDR1 LNHDA, CDR2 SQIVND (reference sequence). V was pared by 5 bases and J by 0 bases, with 7 bases of the junction left unmatched. The CDR3 length is 16 residues. CDR3 nucleotides: TGTGCCAGTAGTGTGACAGGGAGGAATAGCAATCAGCCCCAGCATTTT. As protein: CASSVTGRNSNQPQHF.

This chain joins TRBV3-1 (or the pseudogene TRBV3-2) and TRBJ1-2; TRBD1 might be the D (5 bases). The germline CDR1 and CDR2 sequences are LGHDT and YNNKEL (reference sequence). The CDR3 consists of 16 residues. V lost 1 base to trimming and J lost 2 bases, with 14 bases between them. CDR3 loop: CASSQASVRANYGYTF. In nucleotides, the CDR3 is TGTGCCAGCAGCCAAGCGAGTGTCAGGGCAAACTATGGCTACACCTTC.

The chain employs TRBV5-5 and TRBJ1-6; 12 bases line up with TRBD1. Germline V lookup: CDR1 SGHKS, CDR2 YYEKEE (reference sequence). The ends lost 4 bases at V and 9 bases at J; junction bases unmatched: 14. This CDR3 comprises 18 residues. In DNA form, the CDR3 reads TGTGCCAGCAGCCATTCCGGGACAGGGGGCAAAGGTGGTTCACCCCTCCACTTT. This encodes CASSHSGTGGKGGSPLHF.

In its sample, this clone was seen once. V and J are TRBV28 and TRBJ2-7; TRBD2 might be the D (7 bases). Germline CDR1 reads MDHEN; CDR2 reads SYDVKM. This CDR3 is 16 amino acids long. With 6 bases removed from V and 5 bases from J, the gap between germline ends came to 23 bases. The CDR3 spells CASSPGGGERHDEQYF. The CDR3 DNA reads TGTGCCAGCAGCCCTGGCGGGGGCGAACGTCACGACGAGCAGTACTTC.

This chain uses TRBV6-6 with TRBJ1-1, with D perhaps TRBD1 (6 bases). V lost 6 bases to trimming and J lost 0 bases, with 14 bases between them. The CDR3 runs 15 residues. In germline, CDR1 is MNHNY, CDR2 SVGAGI (reference sequence). The CDR3 coding sequence is TGTGCCAGCAGATTACAGGGCTACCTGAACACTGAAGCTTTCTTT. It codes for CASRLQGYLNTEAFF.

This rearrangement joins TRBV28 to TRBJ2-7, with D possibly TRBD2 on 6 matching bases. The CDR3 contains 13 residues. Per the germline V gene, CDR1 is MDHEN and CDR2 is SYDVKM. Trimming left V 8 bases short and J 3 bases short, with 14 bases between. The CDR3 reads CASAGTPRYEQYF. The CDR3 region has the DNA TGTGCCAGCGCCGGGACTCCACGCTACGAGCAGTACTTC.

This chain connects TRBV4-3 to TRBJ1-3; weak D call: TRBD1 (5 bases). Germline V gene lookup returns CDR1 LGHNA and CDR2 YSLEER. The CDR3 loop spans 17 amino acids. Trimming left V 3 bases short and J 0 bases short, with 15 bases between. CDR3 protein: CASSHRIGDYSGNTIYF. The CDR3 nucleotides read TGCGCCAGCAGCCACAGAATAGGGGACTACTCTGGAAACACCATATATTTT.

The chain employs TRBV27 and TRBJ2-3, with 9 positions matching TRBD2. CDR1 and CDR2 (germline): MNHEY, SMNVEV (reference sequence). The CDR3 consists of 16 residues. V was pared by 2 bases and J by 4 bases, with 7 bases of the junction left unmatched. This CDR3 reads CASSLISGRPSDTQYF. Written as DNA, the CDR3 is TGTGCCAGCAGTTTAATAAGCGGGAGGCCCTCAGATACGCAGTATTTT.

The chain recombines TRBV7-9 with TRBJ2-1; D is perhaps TRBD2 (6 bases). CDR1 and CDR2 (germline): SEHNR, FQNEAQ (reference sequence). Trimming left V 6 bases short and J 11 bases short, with 17 bases between. The CDR3 has 13 amino acids. DNA for the CDR3: TGTGCCAGCAGGCTAGACGGGGGAATAAAGCAGTTCTTC. It specifies CASRLDGGIKQFF.

J is TRBJ2-5 and V is TRBV27; TRBD2 agrees at 14 bases. CDR3 length equals 16 residues. In germline, CDR1 is MNHEY, CDR2 SMNVEV (reference sequence). Trimming took 5 bases from V and 5 from J; bases not matched to a gene: 7. As DNA, the CDR3 is TGTGCCAGCAGTACGTTGACTAGCGGGAGGGGGGAGACCCAGTACTTC. As protein: CASSTLTSGRGETQYF.

The chain is built from TRBV5-1 and TRBJ2-2; tentatively, D is TRBD1 (5 bases). Trimming stripped 3 bases from V and 7 bases from J, with 10 bases between. The CDR3 sequence is 13 residues long. Germline lookup yields CDR1 SGHRS and CDR2 YFSETQ. The CDR3 reads CASSSQGSGELFF. The CDR3, as DNA: TGCGCCAGCAGCTCCCAGGGAAGCGGGGAGCTGTTTTTT.

V and J are TRBV28 and TRBJ1-5, with D maybe TRBD1 (5 bases). Germline V gives CDR1 MDHEN, CDR2 SYDVKM. The CDR3 consists of 15 residues. Trimming stripped 6 bases from V and 7 bases from J, with 19 bases between. The CDR3 nucleotides are TGTGCCAGCAGATTGGGGGGGTCAGGCTTCCAGCCCCAGCATTTT. This translates into CASRLGGSGFQPQHF.

The CDR3 nucleotides are TGTGCCAGCAGCCCAAGGCCCCTAGCGGGAGATTGGGCAGATACGCAGTATTTT. Amino acids: CASSPRPLAGDWADTQYF. The V call is TRBV11-2, the J call TRBJ2-3; the match to TRBD2 covers 10 bases. The V segment lost 5 bases and the J segment 4 bases; nucleotides outside the gene matches: 15. The CDR3 loop spans 18 amino acids. Germline loops: CDR1 SGHAT, CDR2 FQNNGV.

This chain links TRBV5-1 with TRBJ2-6; TRBD2 aligns across 10 bases. The CDR3 totals 18 residues. The V gene end was trimmed by 0 bases and the J gene end by 3 bases; junction bases not matched to a gene: 6. Per germline, CDR1 SGHRS and CDR2 YFSETQ. The CDR3 region is CASSLGAGGPLGANVLTF. DNA for the CDR3: TGCGCCAGCAGCTTGGGAGCGGGGGGGCCCCTTGGGGCCAACGTCCTGACTTTC.

J is TRBJ2-2 and V is TRBV5-4; tentative D call: TRBD2 (5 bases). This CDR3 has 16 residues. The V end lost 0 bases, the J end lost 1 base, and 10 bases lay between the germline ends. The germline V gene encodes CDR1 SGHNT and CDR2 YYREEE (reference sequence). CDR3 protein: CASSLGASRNTGELFF. The CDR3 nucleotides are TGTGCCAGCAGCTTGGGGGCTAGCCGGAACACCGGGGAGCTGTTTTTT.

The chain recombines TRBV14 with TRBJ1-5; D is possibly TRBD1 (5 bases). Germline V CDR1 and CDR2: SGHDN, FVKESK. The CDR3 spans 20 residues. The V end was cut by 4 bases, the J end by 4 bases, with 29 bases between. The CDR3 nucleotides are TGTGCCAGCAGCCTAGGTTGGAGATTCGCCGGGACTTCCGTTAATCAGCCCCAGCATTTT. Its translation: CASSLGWRFAGTSVNQPQHF. The full variable domain, completed using reference TRBV14 and TRBJ1-5, is EAGVTQFPSHSVIEKGQTVTLRCDPISGHDNLYWYRRVMGKEIKFLLHFVKESKQDESGMPNNRFLAERTGGTYSTLKVQPAELEDSGVYFCASSLGWRFAGTSVNQPQHFGDGTRLSIL.

The V and J genes are TRBV6-5 and TRBJ1-3; D is undetermined. The CDR3 spans 11 residues. V gave up 10 bases and J gave up 0 bases, with 4 bases separating them. Germline assignment: CDR1 MNHEY and CDR2 SVGAGI. DNA of the CDR3: TGTGCCACCTACTCTGGAAACACCATATATTTT. Its translation: CATYSGNTIYF.

This clone was recorded a few times. The rearrangement uses TRBV5-6 and TRBJ1-3; D gene ambiguous. V lost 3 bases, J lost 4 bases, and 11 bases lay in between. The CDR3 covers 14 residues. The germline V gene has CDR1 SGHDT and CDR2 YYEEEE. CDR3: CASSSTVLGNTIYF. The CDR3 bases are TGTGCCAGCAGCTCCACGGTACTCGGAAACACCATATATTTT. Looking up the rest from reference TRBV5-6 and TRBJ1-3 gives the full variable domain: DAGVTQSPTHLIKTRGQQVTLRCSPKSGHDTVSWYQQALGQGPQFIFQYYEEEERQRGNFPDRFSGHQFPNYSSELNVNALLLGDSALYLCASSSTVLGNTIYFGEGSWLTVV.

The chain combines TRBV28 with TRBJ2-2; TRBD1 agrees at 8 bases. This CDR3 has 13 amino acids. The junction had 4 bases not matched to a gene; V was cut back by 6 bases and J by 7 bases. Germline V gives CDR1 MDHEN, CDR2 SYDVKM. The CDR3 loop is CASRRDRGGELFF. For the CDR3, the DNA is TGTGCCAGCAGACGTGACAGGGGCGGGGAGCTGTTTTTT.

This chain links TRBV7-2 with TRBJ2-5; D call uncertain. V was clipped by 5 bases and J by 3 bases, with 10 bases between them. The CDR3 extends over 13 amino acids. CDR1 and CDR2 from the germline V gene are SGHTA and FQGNSA. CDR3 coding DNA: TGTGCCAGCAGCACCTCCCGGGAAGAGACCCAGTACTTC. This codes for CASSTSREETQYF.

The chain employs TRBV18 and TRBJ1-3, with TRBD1 identical over 8 bases. The germline gives CDR1 KGHSH, CDR2 LQKENI. The CDR3 spans 15 residues. Trimming cost V 3 bases and J 4 bases; bases outside gene matches: 5. CDR3 region: CASSPDRGGGNTIYF. The CDR3 DNA follows: TGTGCCAGCTCACCTGACAGGGGAGGAGGAAACACCATATATTTT.

The genes are TRBV14 and TRBJ1-2; 8 bases map to TRBD1. Germline loops: CDR1 SGHDN, CDR2 FVKESK. This CDR3 contains 15 residues. V shed 0 bases and J 3 bases; nucleotides not matched to a gene: 3. CDR3 sequence (DNA): TGTGCCAGCAGCCAAGAGGACAGGGTATACTATGGCTACACCTTC. Amino acid sequence: CASSQEDRVYYGYTF.

This sequence joins TRBV28 and TRBJ1-5; a weak D match, TRBD1 (5 bases). Trimming removed 5 bases from V and 1 base from J, with 18 bases in between. The germline CDR1 and CDR2 sequences are MDHEN and SYDVKM. This CDR3 has 17 amino acids. Written as DNA, the CDR3 is TGTGCCAGCAGTCCGCCTAGGGGTCAGTACAGCAATCAGCCCCAGCATTTT. Its protein is CASSPPRGQYSNQPQHF.

The chain carries TRBV4-2 and TRBJ1-4, with a possible D match to TRBD1 (6 bases). This CDR3 spans 14 amino acids. V was clipped by 5 bases and J by 7 bases, with 14 bases between them. In germline, CDR1 is LGHNA, CDR2 YNFKEQ. The CDR3 reads CASSAGDAGEKLFF. The CDR3 nucleotides are TGTGCCAGCAGCGCAGGGGACGCGGGTGAAAAACTGTTTTTT.

The chain joins TRBV18 to TRBJ2-5; TRBD2 might be the D (6 bases). The CDR3 contains 15 residues. CDR1 and CDR2 (germline): KGHSH, LQKENI. V lost 0 bases and J 3 bases, leaving 11 bases between the germline ends. CDR3 nucleotides: TGTGCCAGCTCACCACCCGGGACGGGAGAAGAGACCCAGTACTTC. Amino acids: CASSPPGTGEETQYF.

This chain links TRBV19 with TRBJ1-1, with no clear D. V was trimmed by 5 bases and J by 1 base, leaving 11 bases between them. Germline values: CDR1 LNHDA, CDR2 SQIVND (reference sequence). The CDR3 covers 14 residues. The CDR3 here is CASSHGRRNTEAFF. DNA for the CDR3: TGTGCCAGTAGTCACGGCCGGAGGAACACTGAAGCTTTCTTT. Full variable domain (remainder filled in from reference TRBV19 and TRBJ1-1): DGGITQSPKYLFRKEGQNVTLSCEQNLNHDAMYWYRQDPGQGLRLIYYSQIVNDFQKGDIAEGYSVSREKKESFPLTVTSAQKNPTAFYLCASSHGRRNTEAFFGQGTRLTVV.

This chain links TRBV4-1 with TRBJ2-5, with 10 nucleotides matching TRBD2. CDR1 is MGHRA, CDR2 YSYEKL, per germline. Unmatched junction bases numbered 8, after V lost 0 bases and J lost 4 bases. This CDR3 spans 17 amino acids. CDR3 DNA: TGCGCCAGCAGCCAAGATCCGGCAGCGGGGGGGCGAGAGACCCAGTACTTC. Protein product: CASSQDPAAGGRETQYF.

The chain recombines TRBV7-7 with TRBJ2-3, with D possibly being TRBD2 (5 bases). The CDR3 extends over 15 amino acids. Germline V gene lookup returns CDR1 SSHAT and CDR2 FNYEAQ (reference sequence). V lost 5 bases, J lost 5 bases, and 17 bases lay in between. CDR3 in amino acids: CASSPRGGERDTQYF. CDR3 nucleotide sequence: TGTGCCAGCAGCCCCCGGGGTGGGGAGAGAGATACGCAGTATTTT.

The CDR3 loop reads CASRQRTGQGYTF. The CDR3 DNA is TGTGCCAGCAGGCAGAGGACAGGGCAGGGCTACACCTTC. The rearrangement links TRBV28 to TRBJ1-2, with 8 bases matching TRBD1. Trimming removed 6 bases from V and 8 bases from J; junction bases left unmatched: 8. The CDR3 loop spans 13 amino acids. Germline assignment: CDR1 MDHEN and CDR2 SYDVKM.